Listed below are T cell receptor beta chains from one sample, sequenced in a study of blood T cell repertoires in COVID-19. Profiled with immunoSEQ multiplex PCR; TCRdb holds only in-frame clones, not every one. The sample has 90,000 to 150,000 clones, approximately 70% seen once. The sequenced material came from peripheral blood. These receptors were obtained from a human donor with acute or convalescent COVID-19. The donor label of this sample is uncertain. Each CDR3 is given with its conserved first and last residue. The D gene is left open where the match is weak. Clone sizes are given selectively: once, few, many, or a class where the clone is expanded.

TRBJ1-1 | - | TRBD1 | TRBV7-8 | CASSLTLDRVFTEAFF | TGTGCCAGCAGCTTAACTTTGGACAGGGTGTTCACTGAAGCTTTCTTT
TRBJ2-1 | - | TRBD1 | TRBV9 | CASSSRQGGMINEQFF | TGTGCCAGCAGCTCCAGACAGGGCGGTATGATCAATGAGCAGTTCTTC
TRBJ2-7 | - | TRBD1 | TRBV30 | CAWSRQGPYEQYF | TGTGCCTGGAGTCGACAGGGCCCCTACGAGCAGTACTTC
TRBJ1-4 | - | - | TRBV5-6 | CASSFSSGGYGEKLFF | TGTGCCAGCAGCTTCTCGTCCGGGGGTTACGGTGAAAAACTGTTTTTT
TRBJ1-6 | - | - | TRBV14 | CASSPLAPNSPLHF | TGTGCCAGCAGCCCCCTAGCTCCGAATTCACCCCTCCACTTT
TRBJ1-1 | - | - | TRBV5-1 | CASSFADTEAFF | TGCGCCAGCAGCTTCGCGGACACTGAAGCTTTCTTT
TRBJ1-5 | - | - | TRBV2 | CASSEQEDQPQHF | TGTGCCAGCAGTGAACAGGAAGATCAGCCCCAGCATTTT
TRBJ2-2 | - | - | TRBV6-5 | CASRVTGTGELFF | TGTGCCAGCAGAGTCACGGGCACCGGGGAGCTGTTTTTT
TRBJ1-5 | - | TRBD1 | TRBV19 | CASSTRQGSNQPQHF | TGTGCCAGTAGTACTAGACAGGGGAGCAATCAGCCCCAGCATTTT
TRBJ1-5 | - | - | TRBV30 | CAWSADVAGPQHF | TGTGCCTGGAGTGCAGACGTCGCGGGGCCCCAGCATTTT
TRBJ2-3 | - | - | TRBV27 | CASSPTLFSTDTQYF | TGTGCCAGCAGTCCGACACTGTTCAGCACAGATACGCAGTATTTT
TRBJ2-3 | - | - | TRBV7-2 | CASSLQADTDTQYF | TGTGCCAGCAGCTTACAAGCTGACACAGATACGCAGTATTTT
TRBJ1-6 | few | - | TRBV4-1 | CASSQDQGFNSPLHF | TGCGCCAGCAGCCAAGATCAGGGGTTCAACTCACCCCTCCACTTT
TRBJ1-1 | - | TRBD1 | TRBV4-1 | CASSQLGQETLSNTEAFF | TGCGCCAGCAGCCAACTAGGACAGGAGACCCTATCGAACACTGAAGCTTTCTTT
TRBJ1-5 | - | TRBD1 | TRBV4-1 | CASSSRLGQGERSGQPQHF | TGCGCCAGCAGCTCTCGTTTGGGACAGGGGGAGAGATCGGGTCAGCCCCAGCATTTT
TRBJ2-3 | - | TRBD1 | TRBV5-1 | CASSLGTGEVNTQYF | TGCGCCAGCAGCTTGGGGACAGGGGAAGTAAATACGCAGTATTTT
TRBJ2-2 | - | TRBD1 | TRBV15 | CATSRVRGPNTGELFF | TGTGCCACCAGCAGGGTTAGGGGGCCGAACACCGGGGAGCTGTTTTTT
TRBJ1-2 | few | - | TRBV11-3 | CASSLVHTF | TGTGCCAGCAGCCTCGTTCACACCTTC
TRBJ2-3 | - | - | TRBV11-2 | CASSFTAGASTDTQYF | TGTGCCAGCAGCTTTACGGCAGGGGCTAGCACAGATACGCAGTATTTT
TRBJ2-2 | - | TRBD1 | TRBV18 | CASSPDRWNTGELFF | TGTGCCAGCTCCCCGGACAGGTGGAACACCGGGGAGCTGTTTTTT
TRBJ1-2 | - | TRBD1 | TRBV7-9 | CASSLASGTGLSGYTF | TGTGCCAGCAGCTTAGCCTCCGGGACAGGGCTCTCTGGCTACACCTTC
TRBJ1-2 | - | - | TRBV4-1 | CASSEPGYYGYTF | TGCGCCAGCAGCGAACCGGGGTACTATGGCTACACCTTC
TRBJ2-1 | - | - | TRBV7-9 | CASSLAIAGQQFF | TGTGCCAGCAGCTTAGCGATCGCAGGGCAACAGTTCTTC
TRBJ2-7 | - | - | TRBV5-1 | CASSLGRDFYEQYF | TGCGCCAGCAGCTTGGGACGAGACTTCTACGAGCAGTACTTC
TRBJ1-1 | - | - | TRBV3-1/TRBV3-2 | CASSLQTGNTEAFF | TGTGCCAGCAGCCTCCAAACAGGGAACACTGAAGCTTTCTTT
TRBJ1-1 | - | - | TRBV27 | CASSLSPSLYTEAFF | TGTGCCAGCAGTTTATCCCCGAGCCTATACACTGAAGCTTTCTTT
TRBJ2-7 | - | TRBD1 | TRBV5-1 | CASSSTDRSSYEQYF | TGCGCCAGCAGCTCTACGGACAGGAGCTCCTACGAGCAGTACTTC
TRBJ2-5 | once | TRBD1 | TRBV6-5 | CASQFAGGYRETQYF | TGTGCCAGCCAGTTTGCAGGGGGCTATCGGGAGACCCAGTACTTC
TRBJ1-3 | - | TRBD1 | TRBV29-1 | CSVAPGTGRAGGNTIYF | TGCAGCGTTGCTCCCGGGACAGGGCGCGCGGGTGGAAACACCATATATTTT
TRBJ2-3 | once | - | TRBV5-1 | CASRTEGDTQYF | TGCGCCAGCAGAACTGAGGGAGATACGCAGTATTTT
TRBJ1-2 | - | TRBD1 | TRBV28 | CASLAGGTNYGYTF | TGTGCCAGTTTGGCAGGGGGAACTAACTATGGCTACACCTTC
TRBJ2-1 | - | TRBD1 | TRBV4-1 | CASSQATDRGVYNEQFF | TGCGCCAGCAGCCAGGCTACCGACAGGGGGGTCTACAATGAGCAGTTCTTC
TRBJ2-1 | - | - | TRBV19 | CASSIVPGAYNEQFF | TGTGCCAGTAGTATAGTTCCAGGGGCCTACAATGAGCAGTTCTTC
TRBJ1-5 | - | TRBD1 | TRBV19 | CASSSTGGEQPQHF | TGTGCCAGTAGTAGTACAGGGGGAGAGCAGCCCCAGCATTTT
TRBJ2-5 | - | - | TRBV11-2 | CASSLGSGETQYF | TGTGCCAGCAGCTTAGGCTCCGGAGAGACCCAGTACTTC
TRBJ2-1 | once | TRBD1 | TRBV3-1/TRBV3-2 | CASSLPTGVNEQFF | TGTGCCAGCAGCCTTCCCACAGGGGTCAATGAGCAGTTCTTC
TRBJ1-1 | - | - | TRBV19 | CASSRMQGGNTEAFF | TGTGCCAGTAGTAGAATGCAGGGAGGGAACACTGAAGCTTTCTTT
TRBJ2-5 | - | - | TRBV28 | CASKSPAETQYF | TGTGCCAGCAAGTCCCCCGCGGAGACCCAGTACTTC
TRBJ2-6 | few | - | TRBV11-3 | CASSPGRGSRSGANVLTF | TGTGCCAGCAGCCCTGGAAGGGGGTCACGCTCTGGGGCCAACGTCCTGACTTTC
TRBJ1-4 | few | - | TRBV7-6 | CASSLFERGGGKLFF | TGTGCCAGCAGCTTATTTGAGAGGGGAGGGGGAAAACTGTTTTTT
TRBJ2-1 | - | - | TRBV3-1/TRBV3-2 | CASSQGGIRNNEQFF | TGTGCCAGCAGCCAAGGAGGGATCCGTAACAATGAGCAGTTCTTC
TRBJ2-3 | - | TRBD1 | TRBV28 | CASSNGQGNTDTQYF | TGTGCCAGCAGTAACGGACAGGGAAACACAGATACGCAGTATTTT
TRBJ2-6 | - | - | TRBV18 | CASSPKEQGDSGANVLTF | TGTGCCAGCTCACCAAAAGAACAGGGTGACTCTGGGGCCAACGTCCTGACTTTC
TRBJ1-6 | - | TRBD1 | TRBV7-8 | CASSLRSGWDRALHSPLHF | TGTGCCAGCAGCTTAAGGAGCGGGTGGGACAGGGCCCTCCATTCACCCCTCCACTTT
TRBJ2-2 | few | TRBD1 | TRBV19 | CASSADRINTGELFF | TGTGCCAGTAGTGCGGACAGGATCAACACCGGGGAGCTGTTTTTT
TRBJ1-2 | - | TRBD1 | TRBV5-8 | CASSSRTGSYGYTF | TGTGCCAGCAGCTCTCGGACAGGGAGCTATGGCTACACCTTC
TRBJ2-3 | - | - | TRBV18 | CASSPLGLQAVTYF | TGTGCCAGCTCACCACTAGGACTCCAGGCCGTTACGTATTTT
TRBJ1-5 | - | - | TRBV9 | CASSVGQGASQPQHF | TGTGCCAGCAGCGTTGGCCAGGGTGCAAGTCAGCCCCAGCATTTT
TRBJ1-2 | many | TRBD1 | TRBV2 | CASLGPRTGGRANYGYTF | TGTGCCAGCCTAGGGCCTCGGACAGGGGGCAGGGCTAACTATGGCTACACCTTC
TRBJ1-4 | few | - | TRBV12-3/TRBV12-4 | CASSFGQGEKLFF | TGTGCCAGCAGTTTTGGTCAGGGTGAAAAACTGTTTTTT
TRBJ1-1 | - | - | TRBV3-1/TRBV3-2 | CASSRTRGWDSTEAFF | TGTGCCAGCAGCCGGACGCGGGGATGGGATAGCACTGAAGCTTTCTTT
TRBJ2-5 | - | - | TRBV30 | CAWNRVGGETQYF | TGTGCCTGGAACAGGGTCGGTGGAGAGACCCAGTACTTC
TRBJ2-2 | - | TRBD1 | TRBV28 | CASSLGGNTGELFF | TGTGCCAGCAGTCTAGGGGGCAACACCGGGGAGCTGTTTTTT
TRBJ1-5 | few | - | TRBV6-1 | CASSEDAYQPQHF | TGTGCCAGCAGTGAAGACGCGTATCAGCCCCAGCATTTT
TRBJ1-1 | once | TRBD1 | TRBV3-1/TRBV3-2 | CASSPWGQGYEAFF | TGTGCCAGCAGCCCGTGGGGACAGGGGTATGAAGCTTTCTTT
TRBJ1-4 | - | - | TRBV28 | CASSLSVPITNEKLFF | TGTGCCAGCAGTTTATCGGTTCCCATAACTAATGAAAAACTGTTTTTT
TRBJ1-3 | - | - | TRBV28 | CASSYRVKSGNTIYF | TGTGCCAGCAGCTACAGGGTTAAGTCTGGAAACACCATATATTTT